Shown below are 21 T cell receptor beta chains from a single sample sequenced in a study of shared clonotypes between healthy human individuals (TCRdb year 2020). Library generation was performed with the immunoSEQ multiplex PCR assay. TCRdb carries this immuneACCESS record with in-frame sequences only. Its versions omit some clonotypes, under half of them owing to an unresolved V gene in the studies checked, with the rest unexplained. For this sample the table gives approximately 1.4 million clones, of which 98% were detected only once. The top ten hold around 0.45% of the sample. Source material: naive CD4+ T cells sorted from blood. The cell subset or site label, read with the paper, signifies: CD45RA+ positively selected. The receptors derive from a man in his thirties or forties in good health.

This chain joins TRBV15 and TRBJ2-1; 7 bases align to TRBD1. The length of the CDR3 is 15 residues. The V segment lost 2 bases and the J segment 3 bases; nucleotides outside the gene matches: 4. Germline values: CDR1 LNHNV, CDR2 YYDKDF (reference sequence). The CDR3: CATSRSRDSYNEQFF. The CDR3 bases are TGTGCCACCAGCAGAAGCCGGGACAGCTACAATGAGCAGTTCTTC.

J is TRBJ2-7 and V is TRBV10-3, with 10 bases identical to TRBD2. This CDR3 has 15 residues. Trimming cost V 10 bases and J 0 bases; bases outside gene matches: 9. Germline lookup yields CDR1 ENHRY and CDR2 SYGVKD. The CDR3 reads CATFRTSGDSYEQYF. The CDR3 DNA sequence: TGTGCCACCTTCCGGACTAGCGGCGACTCCTACGAGCAGTACTTC.

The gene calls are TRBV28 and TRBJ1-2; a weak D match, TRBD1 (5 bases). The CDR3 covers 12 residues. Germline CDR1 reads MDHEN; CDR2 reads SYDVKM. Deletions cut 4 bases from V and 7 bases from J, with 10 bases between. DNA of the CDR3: TGTGCCAGCAGTTGGGGGAGGAGTGGCTACACCTTC. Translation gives CASSWGRSGYTF.

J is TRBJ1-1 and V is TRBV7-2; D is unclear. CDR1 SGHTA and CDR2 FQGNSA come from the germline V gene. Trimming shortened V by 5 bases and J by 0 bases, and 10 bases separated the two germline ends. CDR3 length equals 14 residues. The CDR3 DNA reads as TGTGCCAGCAGCGCCAGACTTATGAACACTGAAGCTTTCTTT. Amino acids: CASSARLMNTEAFF.

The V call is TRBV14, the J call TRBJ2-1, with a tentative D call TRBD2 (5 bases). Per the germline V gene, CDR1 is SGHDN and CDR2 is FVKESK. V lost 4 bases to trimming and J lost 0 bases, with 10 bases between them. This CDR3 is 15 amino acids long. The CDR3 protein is CASSLPGLSYNEQFF. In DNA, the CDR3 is TGTGCCAGCAGCCTGCCAGGACTCTCCTACAATGAGCAGTTCTTC.

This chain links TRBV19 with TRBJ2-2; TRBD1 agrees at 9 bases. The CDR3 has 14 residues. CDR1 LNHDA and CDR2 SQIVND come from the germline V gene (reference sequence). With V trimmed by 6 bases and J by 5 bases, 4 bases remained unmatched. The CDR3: CASSEGTGTGELFF. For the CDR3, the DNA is TGTGCCAGTAGCGAAGGGACAGGGACCGGGGAGCTGTTTTTT.

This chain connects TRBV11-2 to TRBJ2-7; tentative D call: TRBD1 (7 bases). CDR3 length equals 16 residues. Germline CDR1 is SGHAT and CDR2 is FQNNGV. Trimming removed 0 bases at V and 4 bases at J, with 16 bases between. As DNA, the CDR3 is TGTGCCAGCAGCTTAGATAGGAGGGGGCGATTGTACGAGCAGTACTTC. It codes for CASSLDRRGRLYEQYF. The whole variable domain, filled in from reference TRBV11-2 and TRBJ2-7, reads EAGVAQSPRYKIIEKRQSVAFWCNPISGHATLYWYQQILGQGPKLLIQFQNNGVVDDSQLPKDRFSAERLKGVDSTLKIQPAKLEDSAVYLCASSLDRRGRLYEQYFGPGTRLTVT.

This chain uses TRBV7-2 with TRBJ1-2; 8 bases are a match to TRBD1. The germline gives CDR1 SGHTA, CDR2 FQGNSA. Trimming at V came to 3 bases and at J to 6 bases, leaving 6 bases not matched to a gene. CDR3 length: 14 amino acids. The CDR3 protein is CASSFDRGRDGYTF. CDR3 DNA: TGTGCCAGCAGCTTCGACAGGGGCAGAGATGGCTACACCTTC.

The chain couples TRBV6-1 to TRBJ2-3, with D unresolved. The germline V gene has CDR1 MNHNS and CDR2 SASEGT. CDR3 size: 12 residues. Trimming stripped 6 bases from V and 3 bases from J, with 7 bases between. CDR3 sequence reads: CASSRRTDTQYF. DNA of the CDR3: TGTGCCAGCAGCCGACGTACAGATACGCAGTATTTT.

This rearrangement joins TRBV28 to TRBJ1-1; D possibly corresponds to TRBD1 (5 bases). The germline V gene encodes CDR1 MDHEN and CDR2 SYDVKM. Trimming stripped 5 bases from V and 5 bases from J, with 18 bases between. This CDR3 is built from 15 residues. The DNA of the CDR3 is TGTGCCAGCAGTCCGCGGACATCCTCGAGGACTGAAGCTTTCTTT. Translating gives CASSPRTSSRTEAFF.

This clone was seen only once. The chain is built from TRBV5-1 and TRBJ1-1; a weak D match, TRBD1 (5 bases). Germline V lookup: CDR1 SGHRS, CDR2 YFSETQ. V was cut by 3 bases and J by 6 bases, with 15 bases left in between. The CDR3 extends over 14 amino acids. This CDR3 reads CASSYGTPGAEAFF. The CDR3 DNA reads TGCGCCAGCAGCTATGGGACCCCTGGAGCTGAAGCTTTCTTT.

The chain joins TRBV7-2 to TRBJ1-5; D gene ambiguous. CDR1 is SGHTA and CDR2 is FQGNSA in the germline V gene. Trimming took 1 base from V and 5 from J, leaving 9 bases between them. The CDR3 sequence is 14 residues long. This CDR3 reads CASSLGAGDQPQHF. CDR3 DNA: TGTGCCAGCAGCTTAGGGGCAGGTGATCAGCCCCAGCATTTT.

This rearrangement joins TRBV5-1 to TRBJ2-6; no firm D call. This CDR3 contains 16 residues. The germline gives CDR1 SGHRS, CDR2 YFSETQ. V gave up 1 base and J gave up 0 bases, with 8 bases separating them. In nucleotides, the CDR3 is TGCGCCAGCAGCTTGACCGGCCGCTCTGGGGCCAACGTCCTGACTTTC. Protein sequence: CASSLTGRSGANVLTF.

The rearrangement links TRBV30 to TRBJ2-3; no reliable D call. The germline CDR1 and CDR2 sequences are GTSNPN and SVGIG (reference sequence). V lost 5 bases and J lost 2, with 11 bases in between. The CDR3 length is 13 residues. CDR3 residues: CAWGNKITDTQYF. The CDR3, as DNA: TGTGCCTGGGGCAATAAGATCACAGATACGCAGTATTTT.

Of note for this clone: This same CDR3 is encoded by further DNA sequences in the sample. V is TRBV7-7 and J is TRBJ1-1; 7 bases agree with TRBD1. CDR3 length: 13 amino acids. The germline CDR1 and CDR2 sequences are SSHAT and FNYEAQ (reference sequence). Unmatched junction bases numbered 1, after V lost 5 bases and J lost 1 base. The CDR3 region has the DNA TGTGCCAGCAGCAGGGACAGGAACACTGAAGCTTTCTTT. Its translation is CASSRDRNTEAFF.

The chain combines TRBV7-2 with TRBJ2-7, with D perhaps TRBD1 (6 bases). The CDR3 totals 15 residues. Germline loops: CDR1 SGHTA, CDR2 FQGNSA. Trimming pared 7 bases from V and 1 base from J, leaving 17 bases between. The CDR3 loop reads CASTVIQGFSYEQYF. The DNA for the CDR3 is TGTGCCAGCACAGTGATACAGGGCTTTTCCTACGAGCAGTACTTC.

The CDR3 DNA follows: TGCGCCAGCAGCTGGACTAGCGGGAGCCATGGGGGCAATGAGCAGTTCTTC. Encoded protein: CASSWTSGSHGGNEQFF. The V call is TRBV5-1, the J call TRBJ2-1; 13 bases map to TRBD2. From germline, CDR1 is SGHRS and CDR2 YFSETQ. The junction had 9 bases not matched to a gene; V was cut back by 3 bases and J by 6 bases. The CDR3 contains 17 residues.

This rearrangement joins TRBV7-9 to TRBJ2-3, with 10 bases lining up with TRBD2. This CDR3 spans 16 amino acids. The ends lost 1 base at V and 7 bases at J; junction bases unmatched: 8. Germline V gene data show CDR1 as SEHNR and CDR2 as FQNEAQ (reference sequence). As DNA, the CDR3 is TGTGCCAGCAGCTTAGTACCTAGCGGGAGTGTGCATACGCAGTATTTT. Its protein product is CASSLVPSGSVHTQYF.

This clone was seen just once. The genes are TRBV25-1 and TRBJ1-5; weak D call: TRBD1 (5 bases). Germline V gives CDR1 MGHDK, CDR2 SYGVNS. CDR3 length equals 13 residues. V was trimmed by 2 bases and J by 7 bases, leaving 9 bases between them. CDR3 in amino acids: CASSEMRGQPQHF. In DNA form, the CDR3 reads TGTGCCAGCAGTGAAATGAGGGGCCAGCCCCAGCATTTT. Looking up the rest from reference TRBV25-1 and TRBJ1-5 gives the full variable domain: EADIYQTPRYLVIGTGKKITLECSQTMGHDKMYWYQQDPGMELHLIHYSYGVNSTEKGDLSSESTVSRIRTEHFPLTLESARPSHTSQYLCASSEMRGQPQHFGDGTRLSIL.

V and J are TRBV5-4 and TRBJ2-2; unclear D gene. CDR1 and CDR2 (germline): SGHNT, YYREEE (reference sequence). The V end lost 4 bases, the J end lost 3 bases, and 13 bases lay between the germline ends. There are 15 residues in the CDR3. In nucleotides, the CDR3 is TGTGCCAGCAGCCTCTTTCTTTGGGACACCGGGGAGCTGTTTTTT. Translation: CASSLFLWDTGELFF.

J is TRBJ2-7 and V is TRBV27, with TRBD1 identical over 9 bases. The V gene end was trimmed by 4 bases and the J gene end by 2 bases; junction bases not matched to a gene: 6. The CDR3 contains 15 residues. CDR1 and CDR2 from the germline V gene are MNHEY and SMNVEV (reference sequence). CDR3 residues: CASSSRTGVPYEQYF. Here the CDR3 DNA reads TGTGCCAGCAGTTCGAGGACAGGGGTCCCCTACGAGCAGTACTTC.